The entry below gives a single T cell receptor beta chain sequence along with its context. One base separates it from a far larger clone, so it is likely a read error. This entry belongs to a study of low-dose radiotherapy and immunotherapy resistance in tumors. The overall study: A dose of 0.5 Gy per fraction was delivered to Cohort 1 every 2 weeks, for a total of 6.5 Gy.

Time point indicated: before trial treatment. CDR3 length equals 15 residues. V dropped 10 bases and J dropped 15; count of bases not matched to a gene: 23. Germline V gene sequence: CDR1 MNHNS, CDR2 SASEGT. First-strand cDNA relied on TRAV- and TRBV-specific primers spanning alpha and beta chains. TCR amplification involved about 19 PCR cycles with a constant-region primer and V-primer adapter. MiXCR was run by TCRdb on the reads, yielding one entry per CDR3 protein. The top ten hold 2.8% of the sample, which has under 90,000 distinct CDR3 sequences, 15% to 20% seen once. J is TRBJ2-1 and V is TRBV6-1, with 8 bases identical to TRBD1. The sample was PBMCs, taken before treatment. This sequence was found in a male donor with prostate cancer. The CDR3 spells CAISPGGLAPGKLFF. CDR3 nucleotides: TGTGCCATCAGCCCAGGGGGCCTGGCCCCCGGCAAACTGTTCTTC.